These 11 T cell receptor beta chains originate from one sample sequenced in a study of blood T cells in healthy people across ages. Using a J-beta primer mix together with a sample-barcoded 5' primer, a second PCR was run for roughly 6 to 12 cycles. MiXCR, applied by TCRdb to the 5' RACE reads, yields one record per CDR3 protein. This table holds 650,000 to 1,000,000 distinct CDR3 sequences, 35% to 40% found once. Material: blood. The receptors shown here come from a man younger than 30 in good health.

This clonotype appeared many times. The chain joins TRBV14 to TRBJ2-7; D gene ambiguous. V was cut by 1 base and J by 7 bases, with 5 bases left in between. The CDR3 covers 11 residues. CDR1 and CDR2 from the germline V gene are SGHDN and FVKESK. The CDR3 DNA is TGTGCCAGCAGCCAAGGGGGAGAGCAGTACTTC. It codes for CASSQGGEQYF.

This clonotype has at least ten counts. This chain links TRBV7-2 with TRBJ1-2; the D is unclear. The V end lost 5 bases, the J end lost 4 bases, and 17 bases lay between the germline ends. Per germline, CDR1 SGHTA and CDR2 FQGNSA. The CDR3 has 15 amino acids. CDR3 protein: CASSPNTDGPYGYTF. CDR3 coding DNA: TGTGCCAGCAGCCCCAACACCGACGGACCCTATGGCTACACCTTC.

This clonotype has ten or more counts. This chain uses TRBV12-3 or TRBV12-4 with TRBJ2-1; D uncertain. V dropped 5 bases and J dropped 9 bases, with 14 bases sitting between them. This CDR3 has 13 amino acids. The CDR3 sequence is CASSPTEIGEQFF. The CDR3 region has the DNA TGTGCCAGCAGTCCTACCGAGATAGGTGAGCAGTTCTTC.

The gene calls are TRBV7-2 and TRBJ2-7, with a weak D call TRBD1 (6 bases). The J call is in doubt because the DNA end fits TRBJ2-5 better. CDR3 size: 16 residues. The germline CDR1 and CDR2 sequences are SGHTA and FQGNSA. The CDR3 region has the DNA TGTGCCAGCAGCTTAGCGGTGGCACAGGGCCGAGAGACCCAGTACTTC. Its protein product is CASSLAVAQGRETQYF.

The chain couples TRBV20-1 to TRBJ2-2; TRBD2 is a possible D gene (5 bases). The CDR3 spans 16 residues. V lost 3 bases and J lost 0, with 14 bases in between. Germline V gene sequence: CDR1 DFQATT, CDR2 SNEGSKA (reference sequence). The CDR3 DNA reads TGCAGTGCTAGGCAAGCGGACGGCTCGAACACCGGGGAGCTGTTTTTT. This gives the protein CSARQADGSNTGELFF.

The CDR3 region is CASSQPAGSEQFF. In nucleotides, the CDR3 is TGTGCCAGCAGCCAACCCGCTGGCTCTGAGCAGTTCTTC. V is TRBV6-5 and J is TRBJ2-1; D gene uncertain. Trimming shortened V by 6 bases and J by 9 bases, and 15 bases separated the two germline ends. CDR3 length: 13 residues. The V gene's germline CDR1 is MNHEY and CDR2 SVGAGI.

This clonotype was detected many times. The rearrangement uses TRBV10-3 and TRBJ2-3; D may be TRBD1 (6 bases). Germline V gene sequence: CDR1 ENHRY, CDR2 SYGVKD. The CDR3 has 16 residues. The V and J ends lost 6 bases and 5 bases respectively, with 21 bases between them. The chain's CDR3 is CAISQSPTGQIDTQYF. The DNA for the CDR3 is TGTGCCATCAGCCAAAGCCCGACAGGTCAAATAGATACGCAGTATTTT.

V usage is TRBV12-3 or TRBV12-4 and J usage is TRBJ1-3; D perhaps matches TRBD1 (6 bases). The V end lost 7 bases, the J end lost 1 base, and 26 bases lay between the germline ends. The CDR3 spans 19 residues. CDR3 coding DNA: TGTGCCAGCACCGCATCATCCGGGGGCCTAAGGGAATCTGGAAACACCATATATTTT. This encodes CASTASSGGLRESGNTIYF.

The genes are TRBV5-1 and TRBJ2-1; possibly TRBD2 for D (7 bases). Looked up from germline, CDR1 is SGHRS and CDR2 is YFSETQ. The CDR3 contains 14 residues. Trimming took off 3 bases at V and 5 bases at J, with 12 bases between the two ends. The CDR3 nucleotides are TGCGCCAGCAGCTGGGGGCTAGCGGACAATGAGCAGTTCTTC. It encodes CASSWGLADNEQFF.

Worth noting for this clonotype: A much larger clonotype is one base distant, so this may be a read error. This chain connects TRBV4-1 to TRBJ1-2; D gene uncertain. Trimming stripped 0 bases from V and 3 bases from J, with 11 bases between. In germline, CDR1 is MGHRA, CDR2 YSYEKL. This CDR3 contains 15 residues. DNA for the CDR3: TGCGCCAGCAGCCAAGAGATGTACGGTCACTATGGCTACACCTTC. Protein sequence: CASSQEMYGHYGYTF.

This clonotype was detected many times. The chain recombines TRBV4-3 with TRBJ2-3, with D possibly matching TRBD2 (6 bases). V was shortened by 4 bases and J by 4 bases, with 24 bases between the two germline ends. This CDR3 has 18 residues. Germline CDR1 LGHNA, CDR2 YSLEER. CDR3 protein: CASSLKHPITGEADTQYF. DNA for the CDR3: TGCGCCAGCAGCCTTAAACACCCAATAACGGGGGAGGCAGATACGCAGTATTTT.